Listed below are T cell receptor beta chains from one sample, sequenced in a study of blood T cell repertoires in COVID-19. Assay used: immunoSEQ multiplex PCR; TCRdb lists only in-frame clones, some missing. The sample contains under 300,000 clones, approximately 88% of which appear only once. Sequencing used PBMCs or T cells enriched from blood (not recorded which). These receptors were taken from a woman aged 40 to 55 who had recovered from COVID-19. Both conserved end residues are part of each CDR3. The D gene is left open where the match is weak. Clone size is shown for a subset of rows, as once, few, many or a class of expanded clone.

v_call	clone_size	j_call	d_call	cdr3_nt	cdr3_aa
TRBV6-2/TRBV6-3	.	TRBJ2-2	TRBD2	TGTGCCAGCAGTGGGACTAGCGGGAGCCACGGGGAGCTGTTTTTT	CASSGTSGSHGELFF
TRBV2	once	TRBJ1-2	TRBD1	TGTGCCAGCGGCCAGGGGGAGGGCTACACCTTC	CASGQGEGYTF
TRBV10-1	.	TRBJ2-7	.	TGCGCCAGCAGTGAGTTGGGGCAGCCCTACGAGCAGTACTTC	CASSELGQPYEQYF
TRBV18	.	TRBJ1-3	.	TGTGCCAGCTCATCACGGACAGATGGAAACACCATATATTTT	CASSSRTDGNTIYF
TRBV5-1	.	TRBJ1-4	.	TGCGCCAGCAGCTTAGGCCAGGGTAATGAAAAACTGTTTTTT	CASSLGQGNEKLFF
TRBV9	.	TRBJ2-1	TRBD2	TGTGCCAGCAGCCGAACCGGACTAGCGGGAGGGTTCTCCTACAATGAGCAGTTCTTC	CASSRTGLAGGFSYNEQFF
TRBV7-6	.	TRBJ2-1	TRBD1	TGTGCCAGCAGCGCAGGGACAGGGGGTGGCAATGAGCAGTTCTTC	CASSAGTGGGNEQFF
TRBV7-8	.	TRBJ2-2	.	TGTGCCAGCACCCTCACGCGACAGGCAAACACCGGGGAGCTGTTTTTT	CASTLTRQANTGELFF
TRBV19	.	TRBJ2-1	TRBD1	TGTGCCAGTACTGTGACAGGGGGCTGGAATGAGCAGTTCTTC	CASTVTGGWNEQFF
TRBV2	.	TRBJ1-4	.	TGTGCCAGCAGCCCCAGGTCCGCAACTAATGAAAAACTGTTTTTT	CASSPRSATNEKLFF
TRBV9	.	TRBJ1-1	TRBD1	TGTGCCAGCAGTCGGGTAGGGGTACTAGACCGGGACAGGGTCGGGACTGAAGCTTTCTTT	CASSRVGVLDRDRVGTEAFF
TRBV5-6	.	TRBJ1-2	.	TGTGCCAGCAGCTTCGACAACAGGGTTGCTAACTATGGCTACACCTTC	CASSFDNRVANYGYTF
TRBV7-2	.	TRBJ2-2	.	TGTGCCAGCAGCTTCATACCCGGGTTTGGCGGGGAGCTGTTTTTT	CASSFIPGFGGELFF
TRBV30	.	TRBJ1-2	TRBD1	TGTGCCTGGAGCACCCCCGGGACAGGGGTTTATGGCTACACCTTC	CAWSTPGTGVYGYTF
TRBV2	.	TRBJ2-1	TRBD2	TGTGCCAGCAGTGGACTAGCGGGAAGTAACTACAATGAGCAGTTCTTC	CASSGLAGSNYNEQFF
TRBV2	.	TRBJ2-7	.	TGTGCCAGCAACGTCCAGCGCGGGGCCGAGCAGTACTTC	CASNVQRGAEQYF
TRBV4-2	.	TRBJ1-1	.	TGTGCCAGCAGCCAAATGACAGAGAACACTGAAGCTTTCTTT	CASSQMTENTEAFF
TRBV4-3	.	TRBJ1-3	.	TGCGCCAGCAGCCCGCGTATAAGCTCTGGAAACACCATATATTTT	CASSPRISSGNTIYF
TRBV19	.	TRBJ2-5	TRBD1	TGTGCCAGACCGTCCCCTGGGGGACAGCTAAAAGAGACCCAGTACTTC	CARPSPGGQLKETQYF
TRBV4-2	.	TRBJ1-2	.	TGTGCCAGCAGCCAAAACAGGAATGGCTACACCTTC	CASSQNRNGYTF
TRBV7-2	.	TRBJ1-6	.	TGTGCCAGCACCAATCTACAGGGACGAAATTCACCCCTCCACTTT	CASTNLQGRNSPLHF
TRBV7-2	few	TRBJ1-1	.	TGTGCCAGCAGCTTAGGCGCGGGACGGACCAACACTGAAGCTTTCTTT	CASSLGAGRTNTEAFF
TRBV7-2	.	TRBJ1-1	.	TGTGCCAGCAGCTCCAAACAGGGGAACACTGAAGCTTTCTTT	CASSSKQGNTEAFF
TRBV5-8	.	TRBJ2-1	.	TGTGCCAGCAGCCCTGGTGCCAGGGGCTCCTACAATGAGCAGTTCTTC	CASSPGARGSYNEQFF
TRBV28	.	TRBJ1-2	TRBD1	TGTGCCAGCAGTTTACAGGGGGCGCCTTATGGCTACACCTTC	CASSLQGAPYGYTF
TRBV27	.	TRBJ1-2	.	TGTGCCAGCAGCCGGGACTTTGCCTATGGCTACACCTTC	CASSRDFAYGYTF
TRBV2	.	TRBJ1-2	TRBD1	TGTGCCAGCAGGAGGGATGACAGGGTAAATGGCTACACCTTC	CASRRDDRVNGYTF
TRBV28	.	TRBJ1-1	TRBD1	TGTGCCAGCGGTGGGACAGGGCCCCTTGAAGCTTTCTTT	CASGGTGPLEAFF
TRBV11-3	.	TRBJ1-1	.	TGTGCCAGCAGCTTCACCACTCGCACTGAAGCTTTCTTT	CASSFTTRTEAFF
TRBV2	.	TRBJ1-4	TRBD1	TGTGCCAGCAGTGATCGGGACAGGAGGGGGGAAAAACTGTTTTTT	CASSDRDRRGEKLFF
TRBV5-1	.	TRBJ1-2	.	TGCGCCAGCGGCAACAGCAACTATGGCTACACCTTC	CASGNSNYGYTF
TRBV4-2	once	TRBJ2-7	TRBD1	TGTGCCAGCAGCCGAAACCGGGACAGCTACGAGCAGTACTTC	CASSRNRDSYEQYF
TRBV27	.	TRBJ1-2	TRBD1	TGTGCCAGCAGGGGGTTTGGGGGACAGCAATTTGGCTACACCTTC	CASRGFGGQQFGYTF
TRBV5-1	.	TRBJ2-3	.	TGCGCCAGCAGCTTGGTTGGCAGGGGAATTTCAGATACGCAGTATTTT	CASSLVGRGISDTQYF
TRBV27	.	TRBJ1-3	.	TGTGCCAGCAGAGAATCGGGGTTCTCTGGAAACACCATATATTTT	CASRESGFSGNTIYF
TRBV7-9	.	TRBJ1-6	.	TGTGCCAGCAGCTTAGCCAGGGATCGCTCACCCCTCCACTTT	CASSLARDRSPLHF
TRBV7-3	.	TRBJ2-5	.	TGTGCCAGCAGCCTACCCCCTTGGGTAGCGGACCCCATGGGGCAAGAGACCCAGTACTTC	CASSLPPWVADPMGQETQYF